This TCR beta chain was documented in a study of chemoradiotherapy in HPV16-positive cancers. Points from the study as a whole: In HPV16-positive patients, HPV-responsive T-cell expansion tracked better recurrence-free survival. During treatment, candidate HPV-specific clones and E7-related motifs expanded in tumor.

With 4 bases clipped from V and 2 bases from J, the junction kept 10 bases outside the gene matches. Germline lookup yields CDR1 SNHLY and CDR2 FYNNEI. The CDR3 contains 16 residues. About this clone: Antigen specificity is unknown.

The method was immunoSEQ multiplex PCR; TCRdb's version includes in-frame clones alone and lacks a portion of them. The sample consists of thousands of clones, 70% to 85% of them appearing once. Sequenced here: tumor tissue, sampled from a patient who underwent chemoradiotherapy. This clonotype was obtained from a human donor with HPV-associated anogenital cancer. The V and J genes are TRBV2 and TRBJ1-1; 7 nucleotides line up with TRBD1. CDR3 sequence: CASSGRQGGLNTEAFF. The CDR3 DNA sequence: TGTGCCAGCAGTGGTAGGCAGGGGGGACTTAACACTGAAGCTTTCTTT.